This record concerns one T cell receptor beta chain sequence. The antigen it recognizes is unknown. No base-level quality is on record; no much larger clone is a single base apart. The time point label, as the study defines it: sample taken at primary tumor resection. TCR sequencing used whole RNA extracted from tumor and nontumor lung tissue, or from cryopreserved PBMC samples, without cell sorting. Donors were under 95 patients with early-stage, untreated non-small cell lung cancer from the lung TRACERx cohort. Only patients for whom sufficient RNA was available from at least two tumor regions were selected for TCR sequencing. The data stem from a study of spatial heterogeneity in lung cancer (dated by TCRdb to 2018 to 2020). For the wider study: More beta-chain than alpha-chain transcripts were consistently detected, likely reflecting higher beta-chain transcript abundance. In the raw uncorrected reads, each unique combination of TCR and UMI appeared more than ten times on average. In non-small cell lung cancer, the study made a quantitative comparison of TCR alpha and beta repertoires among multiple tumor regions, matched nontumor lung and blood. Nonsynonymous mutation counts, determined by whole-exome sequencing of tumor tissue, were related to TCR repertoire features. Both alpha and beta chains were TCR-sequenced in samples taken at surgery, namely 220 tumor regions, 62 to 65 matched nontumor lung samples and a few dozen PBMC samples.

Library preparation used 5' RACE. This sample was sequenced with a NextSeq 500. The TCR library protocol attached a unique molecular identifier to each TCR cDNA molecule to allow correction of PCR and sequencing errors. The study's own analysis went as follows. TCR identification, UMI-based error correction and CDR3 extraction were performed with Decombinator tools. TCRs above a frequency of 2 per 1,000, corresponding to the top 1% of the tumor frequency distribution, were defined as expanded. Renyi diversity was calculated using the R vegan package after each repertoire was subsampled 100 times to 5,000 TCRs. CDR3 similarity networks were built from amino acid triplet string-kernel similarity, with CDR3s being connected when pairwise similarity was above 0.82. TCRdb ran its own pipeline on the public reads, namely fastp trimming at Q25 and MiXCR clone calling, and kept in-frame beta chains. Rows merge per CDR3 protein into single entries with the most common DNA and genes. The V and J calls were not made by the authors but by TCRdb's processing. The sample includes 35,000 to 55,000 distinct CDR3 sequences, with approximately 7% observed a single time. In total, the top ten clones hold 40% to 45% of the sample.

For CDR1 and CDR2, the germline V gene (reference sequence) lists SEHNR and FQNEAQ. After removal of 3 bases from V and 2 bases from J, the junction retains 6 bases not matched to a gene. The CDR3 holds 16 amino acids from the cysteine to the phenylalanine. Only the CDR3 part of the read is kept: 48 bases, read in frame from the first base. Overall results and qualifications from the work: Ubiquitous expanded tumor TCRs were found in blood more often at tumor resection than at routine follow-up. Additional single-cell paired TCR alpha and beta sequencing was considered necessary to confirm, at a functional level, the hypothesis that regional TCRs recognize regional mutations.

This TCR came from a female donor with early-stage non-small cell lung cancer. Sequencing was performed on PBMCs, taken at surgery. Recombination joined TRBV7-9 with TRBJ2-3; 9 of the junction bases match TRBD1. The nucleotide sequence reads TGTGCCAGCAGCTTCTTGACAGGGGGGGACACAGATACGCAGTATTTT. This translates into CASSFLTGGDTDTQYF.